The subject of this entry is one T cell receptor (beta chain). These data originate in a study of patients and donors after allogeneic stem cell transplantation. TCRdb used MiXCR to reprocess the RT-PCR reads, holding one entry per CDR3 protein. The repertoire includes hundreds of thousands of distinct CDR3 sequences, 16% of them detected once, and 7.2% sits in the top ten. V shed 4 bases and J 7 bases; nucleotides not matched to a gene: 10. Germline CDR1 MNHNS, CDR2 SASEGT. This CDR3 is built from 15 residues. The clonotype was recovered from a human donor who was either an allogeneic HSCT recipient or a stem cell or donor lymphocyte infusion donor (not recorded which). It is not recorded whose cells these are; they may come from a transplant donor. The sample consisted of blood, either unsorted or a sorted T cell fraction (not recorded which). J is TRBJ2-7 and V is TRBV6-1; 10 bases agree with TRBD1. DNA of the CDR3: TGTGCCAGCAGTGTTGCCGGGACAGGGGTTGGGGAGCAGTACTTC. Protein sequence: CASSVAGTGVGEQYF.